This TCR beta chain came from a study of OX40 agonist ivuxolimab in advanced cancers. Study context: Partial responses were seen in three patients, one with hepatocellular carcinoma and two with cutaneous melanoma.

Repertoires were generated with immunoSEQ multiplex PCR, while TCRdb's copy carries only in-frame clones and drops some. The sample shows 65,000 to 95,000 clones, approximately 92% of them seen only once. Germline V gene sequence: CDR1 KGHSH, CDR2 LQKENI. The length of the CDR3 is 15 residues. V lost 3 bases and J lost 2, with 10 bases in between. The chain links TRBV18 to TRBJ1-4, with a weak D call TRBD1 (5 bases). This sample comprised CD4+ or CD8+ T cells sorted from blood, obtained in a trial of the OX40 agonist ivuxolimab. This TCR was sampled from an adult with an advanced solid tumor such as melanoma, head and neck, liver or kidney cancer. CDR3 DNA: TGTGCCAGCTCACCCAGGGAAAGGACTAATGAAAAACTGTTTTTT. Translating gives CASSPRERTNEKLFF.